Detailed here is one T cell receptor beta chain. With 1 base removed from V and 2 bases from J, the gap between germline ends came to 6 bases. Germline V CDR1 and CDR2: GTSNPN, SVGIG (reference sequence). The CDR3 totals 13 residues. In TCRdb, the PCR reads were re-called with MiXCR into one record per CDR3 protein. The table shows 97,000 or so distinct CDR3 sequences, with roughly half occurring only once. This record belongs to a study of CDR3 diversity in severe acne. The chain carries TRBV30 and TRBJ1-5, with a possible D match to TRBD1 (6 bases). The sample consisted of blood. The TCR comes from a male donor with acne. CDR3 DNA sequence: TGTGCCTGGAGTGAGGGGGGCAATCAGCCCCAGCATTTT. It is translated as CAWSEGGNQPQHF.